This T cell receptor (beta chain) came from a study of T cells after yellow fever vaccination. Across the study: Any fraction with a low cell number was prepared using SMART-Seq v4 Ultra Low Input. Study conclusions and caveats: Repertoires sorted by FACS could include abundant clonotypes that are contaminants from the bulk population. A minor fraction of clonotypes spanned both CD4 and CD8 compartments.

As TCR cDNA was made by 5'RACE template switching, a universal primer site and UMIs were added. TCRdb used MiXCR to reprocess the 5' RACE reads, holding one entry per CDR3 protein. The table has around 590,000 distinct CDR3 sequences, 12% seen once. A remark on this clonotype: Its antigen remains unidentified.

Germline V gene lookup returns CDR1 MNHNS and CDR2 SASEGT. V was clipped by 5 bases and J by 6 bases, with 15 bases between them. The CDR3 runs 14 residues. The V call is TRBV6-1, the J call TRBJ2-3; D is unclear. The sample was PBMCs, taken on the day of the yellow fever booster vaccination. This TCR was sampled from a man aged 25 to 45 who received the YFV17D yellow fever vaccine. In DNA, the CDR3 is TGTGCCAGCAGTCAGGACCTAAATGGGGATACGCAGTATTTT. Translation: CASSQDLNGDTQYF.